The 32 T cell receptor beta chains reported below all come from one sample, sequenced in a study of T cells in Graves' hyperthyroidism and ophthalmopathy. Amplification targeted TCR beta CDR3 regions from RNA transcripts. The HTBI set primed first-round TCR CDR3 RT-PCR. TCRdb called the multiplex PCR reads again in MiXCR, with one record for every CDR3 protein. The sample gives 650,000 to 750,000 distinct CDR3 sequences, 13% to 15% of which show up once; roughly 10% is in the top ten. The source material was blood. The receptor source for this set is a woman under 30 with Graves' hyperthyroidism.

This clonotype occurred many times. The rearrangement uses TRBV7-8 and TRBJ2-7; D remains unclear. The CDR3 spans 13 residues. V lost 0 bases and J 3 bases, leaving 6 bases between the germline ends. Germline V gene data show CDR1 as SGHVS and CDR2 as FQNEAQ. The CDR3, as DNA: TGTGCCAGCAGCTTAGCGAAAGACTACGAGCAGTACTTC. Protein product: CASSLAKDYEQYF.

In this sample, this clonotype turned up a few times. CDR3 coding DNA: TGTGCCAGCAGTACGCTTCGGACAGACAACACTGAAGCTTTCTTT. Translating gives CASSTLRTDNTEAFF. This chain connects TRBV6-1 to TRBJ1-1; D possibly corresponds to TRBD1 (6 bases). The CDR3 totals 15 residues. V lost 5 bases to trimming and J lost 2 bases, with 15 bases between them. The germline gives CDR1 MNHNS, CDR2 SASEGT.

This clonotype was seen many times. The gene calls are TRBV20-1 and TRBJ2-5, with D perhaps TRBD1 or TRBD2 (5 bases each). Germline V CDR1 and CDR2: DFQATT, SNEGSKA (reference sequence). The length of the CDR3 is 17 residues. The germline V and J ends were trimmed by 1 base and 5 bases, with 23 bases remaining between them. The CDR3 spells CSARVDFRGPIRETQYF. In DNA form, the CDR3 reads TGCAGTGCTAGAGTCGACTTCCGGGGACCCATCCGGGAGACCCAGTACTTC.

This clonotype was observed many times. The J gene is TRBJ1-1, the V gene TRBV5-5, with TRBD1 as a possible D gene (6 bases). Germline V gene sequence: CDR1 SGHKS, CDR2 YYEKEE (reference sequence). The CDR3 length is 15 residues. V lost 0 bases, J lost 7 bases, and 16 bases lay in between. The CDR3 loop reads CASSLGGGTYSEAFF. The DNA of the CDR3 is TGTGCCAGCAGCTTGGGGGGTGGGACATATAGTGAAGCTTTCTTT.

J is TRBJ1-5 and V is TRBV19; no definite D call. The CDR3 spans 12 residues. CDR1 is LNHDA, CDR2 SQIVND, per germline (reference sequence). V was cut by 3 bases and J by 7 bases, with 7 bases left in between. The CDR3 region is CASSISAQPQHF. The DNA for the CDR3 is TGTGCCAGTAGTATTTCGGCACAGCCCCAGCATTTT. The full variable domain, in which reference TRBV19 and TRBJ1-5 provide the parts outside the CDR3, is DGGITQSPKYLFRKEGQNVTLSCEQNLNHDAMYWYRQDPGQGLRLIYYSQIVNDFQKGDIAEGYSVSREKKESFPLTVTSAQKNPTAFYLCASSISAQPQHFGDGTRLSIL.

The rearrangement links TRBV6-5 to TRBJ2-1; 12 nucleotides align to TRBD1. The J segment lost 12 bases and the V segment lost 2 bases, leaving 11 bases of the junction unmatched. Germline V lookup: CDR1 MNHEY, CDR2 SVGAGI. This CDR3 has 16 amino acids. CDR3 in amino acids: CASSYGTGGAISGQFF. For the CDR3, the DNA is TGTGCCAGCAGTTACGGGACAGGGGGCGCTATTTCCGGGCAGTTCTTC.

This clonotype was counted between two and nine times. The chain carries TRBV6-1 and TRBJ1-5, with 9 bases that match TRBD1. V lost 2 bases, J lost 4 bases, and 3 bases stayed unmatched. The CDR3 has 15 amino acids. Germline lookup yields CDR1 MNHNS and CDR2 SASEGT. The CDR3 DNA sequence: TGTGCCAGCAGTGAATGGGGACAGGGAAATCAGCCCCAGCATTTT. It translates to CASSEWGQGNQPQHF.

This chain uses TRBV9 with TRBJ2-7; 12 bases map to TRBD2. Losses at the gene ends were 3 bases for V and 0 bases for J; bases not matched to a gene: 13. Germline V gene lookup returns CDR1 SGDLS and CDR2 YYNGEE. The CDR3 spans 19 residues. In DNA, the CDR3 is TGTGCCAGCAGCGCAGACAGGGGGATGACTAGCGGGAGCTCCTACGAGCAGTACTTC. It yields the protein CASSADRGMTSGSSYEQYF.

This clonotype has a handful of counts. This sequence joins TRBV14 and TRBJ1-3, with a possible D match to TRBD1 (5 bases). CDR1 is SGHDN, CDR2 FVKESK, per germline. The V gene lost 1 base and the J gene lost 0 bases, with 7 bases spanning the gap. The CDR3 loop spans 15 amino acids. The CDR3: CASSQGQTSGNTIYF. In DNA, the CDR3 is TGTGCCAGCAGCCAAGGACAGACCTCTGGAAACACCATATATTTT.

The rearrangement joins TRBV12-3 or TRBV12-4 to TRBJ2-1, with 13 bases identical to TRBD2. The CDR3 is made up of 16 amino acids. J lost 6 bases, V lost 6 bases, and 8 bases had no gene match. This CDR3 is CASSQGRTSGGNEQFF. DNA of the CDR3: TGTGCCAGCAGCCAGGGAAGGACTAGCGGGGGCAATGAGCAGTTCTTC.

A few counts support this clonotype. The chain recombines TRBV9 with TRBJ2-2; D is unclear. Trimming took 0 bases from V and 5 from J, leaving 17 bases between them. Germline values: CDR1 SGDLS, CDR2 YYNGEE. This CDR3 has 17 amino acids. CDR3 loop: CASSVAIAGHVTGELFF. As DNA, the CDR3 is TGTGCCAGCAGCGTAGCTATCGCCGGGCATGTAACCGGGGAGCTGTTTTTT.

The chain combines TRBV15 with TRBJ2-2; D is possibly TRBD1 (5 bases). V was shortened by 2 bases and J by 6 bases, with 22 bases between the two germline ends. Germline V gene lookup returns CDR1 LNHNV and CDR2 YYDKDF (reference sequence). The length of the CDR3 is 18 residues. CDR3 in amino acids: CATSRKTPGNLRSGELFF. The CDR3 region has the DNA TGTGCCACCAGCAGAAAAACCCCAGGGAATTTACGATCCGGGGAGCTGTTTTTT. Full variable domain (remainder filled in from reference TRBV15 and TRBJ2-2): DAMVIQNPRYQVTQFGKPVTLSCSQTLNHNVMYWYQQKSSQAPKLLFHYYDKDFNNEADTPDNFQSRRPNTSFCFLDIRSPGLGDTAMYLCATSRKTPGNLRSGELFFGEGSRLTVL.

The CDR3 loop is CASSLPLAGSYNEQFF. CDR3 in DNA: TGTGCCAGCAGTCTCCCGCTCGCGGGCTCCTACAATGAGCAGTTCTTC. The V and J genes are TRBV28 and TRBJ2-1; D is possibly TRBD2 (5 bases). The CDR3 extends over 16 amino acids. CDR1 and CDR2 from the germline V gene are MDHEN and SYDVKM. Deletions cut 5 bases from V and 0 bases from J, with 14 bases between. Full variable domain (outside the CDR3, taken from reference TRBV28 and TRBJ2-1): DVKVTQSSRYLVKRTGEKVFLECVQDMDHENMFWYRQDPGLGLRLIYFSYDVKMKEKGDIPEGYSVSREKKERFSLILESASTNQTSMYLCASSLPLAGSYNEQFFGPGTRLTVL.

This clonotype was seen more than once but under ten times. The gene calls are TRBV4-1 and TRBJ2-1, with 10 nucleotides matching TRBD2. The CDR3 runs to 18 residues. Germline loops: CDR1 MGHRA, CDR2 YSYEKL. J was trimmed by 4 bases and V by 3 bases; bases with no gene match: 12. The CDR3 sequence: CASSQGLAGLALYNEQFF. CDR3 bases: TGCGCCAGCAGCCAGGGTCTAGCGGGACTAGCGCTATACAATGAGCAGTTCTTC.

At least ten counts were recorded for this clonotype. J is TRBJ2-7 and V is TRBV29-1, with TRBD1 identical over 10 bases. V shed 1 base, J shed 3 bases, and the junction held 6 bases outside the gene matches. The CDR3 is 15 residues long. Germline values: CDR1 SQVTM, CDR2 ANQGSEA. The CDR3 loop reads CSVEGTGGVCYEQYF. Here the CDR3 DNA reads TGCAGCGTTGAAGGGACAGGGGGTGTTTGCTACGAGCAGTACTTC.

This clonotype was seen at least ten times. The chain combines TRBV3-1 with TRBJ2-7; the match to TRBD2 covers 7 bases. Looked up from germline, CDR1 is LGHDT and CDR2 is YNNKEL (reference sequence). J lost 5 bases, V lost 4 bases, and 11 bases had no gene match. The CDR3 runs to 15 residues. DNA of the CDR3: TGTGCCAGCAGCCGCAGAGGAGGGAGGGGAGACGAGCAGTACTTC. It specifies CASSRRGGRGDEQYF.

This clonotype has more than one count but fewer than ten. CDR3 protein: CASSDGPTGELFF. In DNA form, the CDR3 reads TGTGCCAGCAGTGACGGGCCTACCGGGGAGCTGTTTTTT. This chain connects TRBV28 to TRBJ2-2, with D unclear. Trimming shortened V by 5 bases and J by 5 bases, and 9 bases separated the two germline ends. The CDR3 has 13 amino acids. Germline CDR1 and CDR2: MDHEN and SYDVKM.

V gene TRBV29-1 combines with J gene TRBJ2-1; TRBD2 is a possible D gene (7 bases). Germline values: CDR1 SQVTM, CDR2 ANQGSEA. CDR3 length equals 15 residues. The V end lost 5 bases, the J end lost 4 bases, and 18 bases lay between the germline ends. CDR3 region: CSVLGGGSVYNEQFF. The CDR3 region has the DNA TGCAGCGTTCTAGGGGGGGGGAGTGTTTACAATGAGCAGTTCTTC.

This clonotype was observed at least ten times. J is TRBJ1-1 and V is TRBV30; weak D call: TRBD1 (5 bases). Per germline, CDR1 GTSNPN and CDR2 SVGIG (reference sequence). The CDR3 has 15 amino acids. V shed 2 bases and J shed 4 bases, with 17 bases lying between them. CDR3 in amino acids: CAWSPLTTGTTEAFF. As DNA, the CDR3 is TGTGCCTGGAGTCCTCTAACCACCGGGACCACTGAAGCTTTCTTT.

This clonotype was counted at least ten times. The DNA of the CDR3 is TGTGCCAGCAGCTTAGAGGGACGAACGGAGACCCAGTACTTC. It is translated as CASSLEGRTETQYF. The chain couples TRBV7-9 to TRBJ2-5; either TRBD1 or TRBD2 may supply D (5 bases each). Germline V gene lookup returns CDR1 SEHNR and CDR2 FQNEAQ (reference sequence). V lost 1 base and J 5 bases, leaving 11 bases between the germline ends. The CDR3 length is 14 residues.

This clonotype was counted between two and nine times. The rearrangement links TRBV20-1 to TRBJ1-5; 8 bases match TRBD1. V lost 5 bases, J lost 5 bases, and 11 bases stayed unmatched. Looked up from germline, CDR1 is DFQATT and CDR2 is SNEGSKA (reference sequence). This CDR3 has 15 residues. The CDR3 region is CSARVTGAVDQPQHF. CDR3 nucleotides: TGCAGTGCTCGAGTGACAGGGGCGGTGGATCAGCCCCAGCATTTT.

The chain uses TRBV6-2 or TRBV6-3 and TRBJ2-7; unclear D gene. The V and J ends lost 0 bases and 7 bases respectively, with 10 bases between them. The CDR3 consists of 13 residues. Germline V gives CDR1 MNHEY, CDR2 SVGEGT. The DNA for the CDR3 is TGTGCCAGCAGTTACTCTGGGTTCGAGGAGCAGTACTTC. Its protein is CASSYSGFEEQYF.

The chain carries TRBV5-1 and TRBJ2-3, with a possible D match to TRBD2 (5 bases). Germline assignment: CDR1 SGHRS and CDR2 YFSETQ. Trimming removed 4 bases at V and 4 bases at J, with 22 bases between. This CDR3 contains 17 residues. CDR3 residues: CASSPRTRPIGADTQYF. In DNA form, the CDR3 reads TGCGCCAGCAGCCCCAGAACTAGGCCGATTGGGGCAGATACGCAGTATTTT.

This chain joins TRBV6-2 or TRBV6-3 and TRBJ2-1, with D possibly matching TRBD2 (6 bases). This CDR3 region has 13 residues. Looked up from germline, CDR1 is MNHEY and CDR2 is SVGEGT. Trimming left V 2 bases short and J 5 bases short, with 7 bases between. CDR3 residues: CASSYQRDNEQFF. The CDR3 coding sequence is TGTGCCAGCAGTTACCAGCGGGACAATGAGCAGTTCTTC.

This clonotype has only a few counts. This chain connects TRBV27 to TRBJ2-1, with 12 bases aligning to TRBD1. Per the germline V gene, CDR1 is MNHEY and CDR2 is SMNVEV (reference sequence). J lost 8 bases, V lost 3 bases, and 5 bases had no gene match. CDR3 length equals 15 residues. The CDR3 DNA reads as TGTGCCAGCAGTTTCCGGGACAGGGGGCTCTATGAGCAGTTCTTC. Its protein product is CASSFRDRGLYEQFF.

This clonotype was counted at least ten times. V usage is TRBV7-2 and J usage is TRBJ1-5; a possible D gene is TRBD1 (5 bases). The CDR3 consists of 16 residues. V was cut by 1 base and J by 10 bases, with 20 bases left in between. The germline V gene encodes CDR1 SGHTA and CDR2 FQGNSA. In DNA, the CDR3 is TGTGCCAGCAGCTTAGATGGAGGCCGGGGGTCTGGACCCCAGCATTTT. It is translated as CASSLDGGRGSGPQHF. The entire variable domain, with the rest obtained from reference TRBV7-2 and TRBJ1-5, is as follows: GAGVSQSPSNKVTEKGKDVELRCDPISGHTALYWYRQSLGQGLEFLIYFQGNSAPDKSGLPSDRFSAERTGGSVSTLTIQRTQQEDSAVYLCASSLDGGRGSGPQHFGDGTRLSIL.

The chain has TRBV12-3 or TRBV12-4 and TRBJ2-2; no definite D call. The CDR3 covers 16 residues. V was trimmed by 7 bases and J by 1 base, leaving 16 bases between them. The CDR3 nucleotides are TGTGCCAGCACCCAAGAGTACTACATGAACACCGGGGAGCTGTTTTTT. It codes for CASTQEYYMNTGELFF.

There are many counts of this clonotype. This chain connects TRBV20-1 to TRBJ1-2, with 7 positions matching TRBD1. Germline-derived CDR1 and CDR2 are DFQATT and SNEGSKA (reference sequence). Trimming cost V 3 bases and J 7 bases; bases outside gene matches: 17. This CDR3 is built from 16 residues. CDR3 in amino acids: CSASMASGDRAGGYTF. DNA for the CDR3: TGCAGTGCTAGTATGGCTTCCGGCGACAGGGCAGGTGGCTACACCTTC.

Regarding this clonotype: A read error is likely, as this CDR3 ends without the conserved phenylalanine or tryptophan. The chain links TRBV7-3 to TRBJ2-5; TRBD1 matches at 11 bases. J was trimmed by 4 bases and V by 4 bases; bases with no gene match: 5. From germline, CDR1 is SGHTA and CDR2 FQGTGA. The CDR3 contains 15 residues. CDR3 amino acids: CASSSGTGGGETQYL. The CDR3 region has the DNA TGTGCCAGCAGCTCCGGGACAGGGGGGGGAGAGACCCAGTACCTC.

This clonotype was found many times. The V gene is TRBV12-3 or TRBV12-4, the J gene TRBJ2-5, with TRBD2 as a possible D gene (6 bases). V shed 1 base and J shed 1 base, with 22 bases lying between them. The CDR3 is 19 residues long. In nucleotides, the CDR3 is TGTGCCAGCAGTTTAGTATTCTGGACTCCTGGGAGGAGCCAAGAGACCCAGTACTTC. It encodes CASSLVFWTPGRSQETQYF.

This clonotype was seen repeatedly, ten times or more. The J gene is TRBJ2-3, the V gene TRBV20-1; 7 nucleotides agree with TRBD1. In germline, CDR1 is DFQATT, CDR2 SNEGSKA (reference sequence). Losses at the gene ends were 4 bases for V and 2 bases for J; bases not matched to a gene: 9. This CDR3 comprises 15 residues. CDR3 sequence (DNA): TGCAGTGCTACTAAAACAGGGGACAACACAGATACGCAGTATTTT. Its translation: CSATKTGDNTDTQYF.

The chain carries TRBV19 and TRBJ2-4; TRBD2 aligns across 7 bases. Germline CDR1 is LNHDA and CDR2 is SQIVND (reference sequence). V gave up 3 bases and J gave up 1 base; unmatched junction bases: 6. The CDR3 totals 16 residues. The CDR3 DNA reads as TGTGCCAGTAGTATGCTCGGGGGGAAGGCCAAAAACATTCAGTACTTC. This sequence encodes CASSMLGGKAKNIQYF.